Each of the 17 T cell receptor beta chains below was sequenced from the same sample in a study of T cells in Graves' hyperthyroidism and ophthalmopathy. Amplified TCR beta CDR3 regions derived from RNA transcripts. The HTBI primer set drove a first-round RT-PCR of the TCR CDR3. TCRdb recomputed calls from the multiplex PCR reads with MiXCR, one row per CDR3 protein. The sample holds about 250,000 distinct CDR3 sequences, roughly 15% seen once. The sample comprised blood. The receptors were gathered from a woman in her forties or fifties with Graves' hyperthyroidism that later progressed to Graves' ophthalmopathy.

This clonotype showed up many times. The CDR3: CASSFVGNGDYGYTF. The CDR3 DNA follows: TGTGCCAGCAGTTTTGTCGGCAATGGGGACTATGGCTACACCTTC. The rearrangement links TRBV27 to TRBJ1-2, with no clear D. CDR3 length: 15 amino acids. Trimming took off 3 bases at V and 3 bases at J, with 14 bases between the two ends. Germline CDR1 is MNHEY and CDR2 is SMNVEV (reference sequence).

This clonotype was seen more than once but under ten times. This may be a read error, as it is one base from a much larger clone. Here the CDR3 DNA reads TGCAGCTCCTGCCCGCTTTCCTACAATGAGCAGTTCTTC. It encodes CSSCPLSYNEQFF. This sequence joins TRBV29-1 and TRBJ2-1; D is uncertain. The CDR3 consists of 13 residues. V lost 8 bases and J lost 1, with 12 bases in between. CDR1 SQVTM and CDR2 ANQGSEA come from the germline V gene.

This clonotype was counted a few times. Here the CDR3 DNA reads TGCAGTGCTCGAACCCCGGGACCGATCTCTGGAAACACCATATATTTT. It specifies CSARTPGPISGNTIYF. The gene calls are TRBV20-1 and TRBJ1-3; possibly TRBD1 for D (5 bases). In germline, CDR1 is DFQATT, CDR2 SNEGSKA (reference sequence). Trimming removed 5 bases at V and 0 bases at J, with 17 bases between. The CDR3 covers 16 residues.

There are many counts of this clonotype. This sequence joins TRBV10-3 and TRBJ2-7; D may be TRBD1 (8 bases). The CDR3 runs to 14 residues. Trimming took 10 bases from V and 3 from J, leaving 19 bases between them. In germline, CDR1 is ENHRY, CDR2 SYGVKD. CDR3 in amino acids: CATKAGQENYEQYF. DNA of the CDR3: TGTGCCACTAAAGCGGGACAGGAGAACTACGAGCAGTACTTC.

This clonotype occurred many times. V gene TRBV7-8 combines with J gene TRBJ2-5; 7 bases fit TRBD1. The CDR3 covers 13 residues. Germline CDR1 is SGHVS and CDR2 is FQNEAQ. Trimming removed 2 bases from V and 5 bases from J; junction bases left unmatched: 2. CDR3 coding DNA: TGTGCCAGCAGCTTACCAGGGGGTGAGACCCAGTACTTC. Its translation is CASSLPGGETQYF.

This clonotype was detected many times. The chain links TRBV28 to TRBJ1-5; D may be TRBD1 (6 bases). Germline V gives CDR1 MDHEN, CDR2 SYDVKM. This CDR3 region has 16 residues. The germline V and J ends were trimmed by 6 bases and 2 bases, with 17 bases remaining between them. CDR3 loop: CASSSYMGHGNQPQHF. In DNA form, the CDR3 reads TGTGCCAGCAGCTCGTATATGGGACACGGCAATCAGCCCCAGCATTTT.

This sequence joins TRBV6-1 and TRBJ2-7; D gene unclear. CDR1 is MNHNS and CDR2 is SASEGT in the germline V gene. Deletions cut 1 base from V and 6 bases from J, with 13 bases between. CDR3 length: 14 residues. DNA of the CDR3: TGTGCCAGCAGTGAAGGGCCCGGCCGACCCGAGCAGTACTTC. Translation gives CASSEGPGRPEQYF.

The rearrangement links TRBV2 to TRBJ1-2, with TRBD1 matching 8 bases. The J segment lost 2 bases and the V segment lost 2 bases, leaving 1 base of the junction unmatched. CDR3 size: 14 residues. Germline V lookup: CDR1 SNHLY, CDR2 FYNNEI. Written as DNA, the CDR3 is TGTGCCAGCAGTGAACAGGGGGCGAACTATGGCTACACCTTC. This codes for CASSEQGANYGYTF.

This clonotype was detected a few times. For the CDR3, the DNA is TGTGCCAGCAGCGCGGACAGGGACAATCAGCCCCAGCATTTT. Translating gives CASSADRDNQPQHF. J is TRBJ1-5 and V is TRBV7-8; TRBD1 matches 8 bases. With V trimmed by 5 bases and J by 3 bases, 3 bases remained unmatched. From germline, CDR1 is SGHVS and CDR2 FQNEAQ. The CDR3 runs 14 residues.

Points on this clonotype: With a much larger clone just one base away, this may be a read error. This chain connects TRBV28 to TRBJ1-5; possible D gene TRBD1, 6 bases. CDR1 and CDR2 from the germline V gene are MDHEN and SYDVKM. The CDR3 contains 14 residues. V dropped 8 bases and J dropped 6 bases, with 17 bases sitting between them. This chain's CDR3 is CASRQQGRSQPQHF. CDR3 coding DNA: TGTGCCAGCCGCCAACAGGGACGGAGTCAGCCCCAGCATTTT. The variable domain in full, with the rest retrieved from reference TRBV28 and TRBJ1-5, is DVKVTQSSRYLVKRTGEKVFLECVQDMDHENMFWYRQDPGLGLRLIYFSYDVKMKEKGDIPEGYSVSREKKERFSLILESASTNQTSMYLCASRQQGRSQPQHFGDGTRLSIL.

This chain connects TRBV20-1 to TRBJ2-7, with D unclear. The CDR3 is 14 amino acids. V was trimmed by 3 bases and J by 1 base, leaving 13 bases between them. Germline V lookup: CDR1 DFQATT, CDR2 SNEGSKA (reference sequence). The CDR3 DNA reads TGCAGTGCTAGTACATCGGGTCTTTCCTACGAGCAGTACTTC. Encoded protein: CSASTSGLSYEQYF.

This clonotype showed up many times. The chain uses TRBV7-3 and TRBJ2-3, with D uncertain. Deletions cut 4 bases from V and 2 bases from J, with 7 bases between. The V gene's germline CDR1 is SGHTA and CDR2 FQGTGA. This CDR3 is 13 amino acids long. CDR3 nucleotide sequence: TGTGCCAGCAGCTCGACCCTCACAGATACGCAGTATTTT. As protein: CASSSTLTDTQYF.

This clonotype was seen just once. The J gene is TRBJ1-4, the V gene TRBV12-3 or TRBV12-4, with D unresolved. Trimming cost V 7 bases and J 2 bases, with 11 bases left between them. This CDR3 region has 14 residues. Here the CDR3 reads CASNTGGTNEKLFF. For the CDR3, the DNA is TGTGCCAGCAACACGGGAGGCACTAATGAAAAACTGTTTTTT.

The genes are TRBV6-1 and TRBJ1-4; no clear D. In germline, CDR1 is MNHNS, CDR2 SASEGT. This CDR3 is 12 amino acids long. Trimming cost V 6 bases and J 6 bases, with 8 bases left between them. CDR3 DNA: TGTGCCAGCAGCGCTGGGGATGAAAAACTGTTTTTT. Its translation: CASSAGDEKLFF.

This clonotype has a count of ten or more. The chain couples TRBV2 to TRBJ1-4; 8 nucleotides agree with TRBD1. The CDR3 is 16 amino acids. Unmatched junction bases numbered 15, after V lost 7 bases and J lost 8 bases. Germline lookup yields CDR1 SNHLY and CDR2 FYNNEI. The CDR3 DNA reads TGTGCCAGCACTTTATCTCAGGGGGCAAGTAGAGAAAAACTGTTTTTT. Protein: CASTLSQGASREKLFF.

This clonotype came up a few times. This chain links TRBV6-8 with TRBJ1-1; the D is unclear. Germline CDR1 is MNHGY and CDR2 is SAAAGT. The CDR3 is made up of 14 amino acids. Trimming took off 6 bases at V and 4 bases at J, with 15 bases between the two ends. CDR3 amino acids: CASSTGPEVTEAFF. In DNA, the CDR3 is TGTGCCAGCAGCACCGGGCCTGAGGTCACTGAAGCTTTCTTT.

The table lists this clonotype with many counts. V usage is TRBV30 and J usage is TRBJ2-1; 8 positions agree with TRBD2. The CDR3 has 16 residues. Germline V gene sequence: CDR1 GTSNPN, CDR2 SVGIG (reference sequence). The ends lost 2 bases at V and 0 bases at J; junction bases unmatched: 6. CDR3 region: CAWSRRAGGSYNEQFF. The CDR3 region has the DNA TGTGCCTGGAGTCGTAGGGCGGGAGGCTCCTACAATGAGCAGTTCTTC. The full variable domain, completed using reference TRBV30 and TRBJ2-1, is SQTIHQWPATLVQPVGSPLSLECTVEGTSNPNLYWYRQAAGRGLQLLFYSVGIGQISSEVPQNLSASRPQDRQFILSSKKLLLSDSGFYLCAWSRRAGGSYNEQFFGPGTRLTVL.